This T cell receptor (beta chain) emerged from a study of identical twins. CDR3 size: 13 residues. Trimming removed 1 base at V and 6 bases at J, with 10 bases between. Germline loops: CDR1 SGHTA, CDR2 FQGTGA. A universal primer site came from template switching; cDNA carried unique molecular identifiers. TCRdb reprocessed the 5' RACE reads with MiXCR, giving one entry per CDR3 protein. The table has fewer than 250,000 distinct CDR3 sequences, less than 9.5% seen once. General study results and limits: High-abundance cord blood beta clonotypes had fewer insertions; memory repertoires showed none. Out-of-frame alpha sequences shared by twins were enriched for low generation probability. Because invariant MAIT and iNKT cells could be present, zero-insertion analyses could be partly confounded.

Worth noting for this clonotype: Its matching antigen is unknown.

J is TRBJ2-7 and V is TRBV7-3; D may be TRBD1 or TRBD2 (5 bases each). The specimen was memory (CD45RO+) T cells sorted from blood. The TCR sequence derives from a woman younger than 35 in good health. CDR3 amino acids: CASSLNEGTEQYF. The CDR3 DNA is TGTGCCAGCAGCTTAAACGAGGGGACCGAGCAGTACTTC. The entire variable domain, with the rest obtained from reference TRBV7-3 and TRBJ2-7, is as follows: GAGVSQTPSNKVTEKGKYVELRCDPISGHTALYWYRQSLGQGPEFLIYFQGTGAADDSGLPNDRFFAVRPEGSVSTLKIQRTERGDSAVYLCASSLNEGTEQYFGPGTRLTVT.